This record concerns one T cell receptor beta chain sequence. Antigen: not known. This sample stems from a study of cytomegalovirus exposure and HLA in healthy donors. PCR employed 60 Vbeta and 13 Jbeta primers. Original processing methods: Per a later analysis, the number of unique TCR beta chains was around 80 million, of which about 10 million were shared. Clones were sequenced by immunoSEQ multiplex PCR, and TCRdb holds only the in-frame ones, with some missing. V, J and clone size derive from that table, while D and trimming were established from the DNA sequence. The data show under 150,000 clones, about 78% seen once. The CDR3 consists of 17 residues. CDR1 is SGDLS and CDR2 is YYNGEE in the germline V gene. The V and J ends lost 0 bases and 4 bases respectively, with 20 bases between them. Regarding the study as a whole: The authors confirmed in vitro that a few CMV-associated chains were specific for CMV antigens. Follow-up analysis later connected one missense variant in DCLRE1C with trimming of TCR beta V- and J-genes.

Sequencing was performed on PBMCs. The TCR was taken from a human donor in good health. V and J are TRBV9 and TRBJ2-7, with D tentatively TRBD2 (6 bases). DNA of the CDR3: TGTGCCAGCAGCGTAGGGGGGTTGGCGGGAAGATCATACGAGCAGTACTTC. It specifies CASSVGGLAGRSYEQYF.